This T cell receptor (beta chain) was recorded in a study of CD8 T cells in ankylosing spondylitis. Points from the study as a whole: According to the report, clones linked to the disease were significantly enriched in matched synovial fluid samples taken from ankylosing spondylitis patients. A motif of 7 to 9 highly homologous TCR beta variants was seen as apparently characteristic of ankylosing spondylitis blood.

Of note for this clonotype: Its antigen is undetermined.

Using quantitative 5'-RACE with molecular barcodes, the authors made TCR beta libraries. Each CDR3 protein is one row after TCRdb ran MiXCR on the 5' RACE reads. The data hold hundreds of thousands of distinct CDR3 sequences, with roughly 20% observed a single time. This CDR3 has 15 residues. Germline-derived CDR1 and CDR2 are SNHLY and FYNNEI. V lost 3 bases and J lost 8, with 17 bases in between. Sequencing was performed on blood, either unsorted or a sorted T cell fraction (not recorded which). This rearrangement joins TRBV2 to TRBJ2-4, with D perhaps being TRBD1 or TRBD2 (5 bases each). The TCR originated in a male donor with ankylosing spondylitis or in good health (not recorded which). CDR3 sequence reads: CASSDFSGPGYIQYF. In nucleotides, the CDR3 is TGTGCCAGCAGTGATTTTTCGGGACCCGGTTACATTCAGTACTTC.